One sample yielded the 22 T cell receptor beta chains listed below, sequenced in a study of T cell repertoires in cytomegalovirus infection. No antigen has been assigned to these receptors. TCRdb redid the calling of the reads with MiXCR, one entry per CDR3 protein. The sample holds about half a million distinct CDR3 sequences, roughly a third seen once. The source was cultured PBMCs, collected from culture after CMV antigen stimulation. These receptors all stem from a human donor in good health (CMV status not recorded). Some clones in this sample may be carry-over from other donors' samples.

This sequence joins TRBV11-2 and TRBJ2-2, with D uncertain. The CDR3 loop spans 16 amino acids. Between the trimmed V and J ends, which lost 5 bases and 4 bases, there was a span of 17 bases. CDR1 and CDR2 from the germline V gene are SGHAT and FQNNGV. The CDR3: CASSPKFFQSTGELFF. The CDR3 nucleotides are TGTGCCAGCAGCCCGAAATTCTTTCAGTCCACCGGGGAGCTGTTTTTT.

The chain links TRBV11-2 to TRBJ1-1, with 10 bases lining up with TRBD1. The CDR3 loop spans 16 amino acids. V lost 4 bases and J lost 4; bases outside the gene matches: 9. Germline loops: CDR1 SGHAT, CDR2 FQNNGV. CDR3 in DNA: TGTGCCAGCAGCTACACAACCGGACAGGGGGGCACTGAAGCTTTCTTT. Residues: CASSYTTGQGGTEAFF.

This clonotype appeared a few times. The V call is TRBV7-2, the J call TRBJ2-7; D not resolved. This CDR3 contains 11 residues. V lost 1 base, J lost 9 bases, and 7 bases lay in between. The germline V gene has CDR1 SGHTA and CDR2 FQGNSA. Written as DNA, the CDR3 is TGTGCCAGCAGCTTAGTTACGGTGCAGTACTTC. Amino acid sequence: CASSLVTVQYF.

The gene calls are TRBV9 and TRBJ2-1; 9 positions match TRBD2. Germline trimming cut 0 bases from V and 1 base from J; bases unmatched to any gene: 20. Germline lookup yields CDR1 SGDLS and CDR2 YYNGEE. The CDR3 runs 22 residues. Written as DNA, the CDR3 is TGTGCCAGCAGCGTAGCTTTGGGGGGGCGGCTAGCGGGAAGTGGTTCCTACAATGAGCAGTTCTTC. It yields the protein CASSVALGGRLAGSGSYNEQFF.

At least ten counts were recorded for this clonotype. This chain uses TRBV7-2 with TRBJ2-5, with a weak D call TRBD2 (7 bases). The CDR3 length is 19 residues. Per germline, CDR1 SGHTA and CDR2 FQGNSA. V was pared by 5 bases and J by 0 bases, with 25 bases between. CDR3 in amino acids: CASSPYWGGGRRYQETQYF. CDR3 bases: TGTGCCAGCAGCCCGTACTGGGGGGGGGGCAGGAGGTACCAAGAGACCCAGTACTTC.

CDR3 in amino acids: CASSMVREGRYEQFF. Here the CDR3 DNA reads TGTGCCAGTAGTATGGTGCGGGAGGGCCGGTATGAGCAGTTCTTC. This chain connects TRBV19 to TRBJ2-1; TRBD2 matches at 9 bases. The CDR3 spans 15 residues. Per germline, CDR1 LNHDA and CDR2 SQIVND (reference sequence). With 3 bases clipped from V and 8 bases from J, the junction kept 8 bases outside the gene matches.

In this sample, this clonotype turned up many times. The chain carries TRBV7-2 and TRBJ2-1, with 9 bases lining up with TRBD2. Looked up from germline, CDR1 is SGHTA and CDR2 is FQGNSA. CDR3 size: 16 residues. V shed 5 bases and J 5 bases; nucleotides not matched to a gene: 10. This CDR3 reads CASSGGGLAGHNEQFF. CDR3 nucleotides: TGTGCCAGCAGCGGGGGGGGGCTAGCGGGGCACAATGAGCAGTTCTTC.

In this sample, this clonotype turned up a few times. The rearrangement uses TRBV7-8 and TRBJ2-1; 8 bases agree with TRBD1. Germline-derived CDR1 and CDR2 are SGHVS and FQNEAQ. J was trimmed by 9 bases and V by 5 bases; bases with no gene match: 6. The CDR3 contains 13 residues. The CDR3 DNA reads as TGTGCCAGCAGCGTTGACAGGGGACGTGAGCAGTTCTTC. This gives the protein CASSVDRGREQFF.

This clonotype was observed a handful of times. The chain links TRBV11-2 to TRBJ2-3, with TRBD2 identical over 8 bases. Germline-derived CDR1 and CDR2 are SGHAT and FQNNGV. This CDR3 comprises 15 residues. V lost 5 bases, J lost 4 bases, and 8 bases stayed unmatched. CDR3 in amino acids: CASSLFAGGPDTQYF. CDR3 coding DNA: TGTGCCAGCAGCCTCTTCGCGGGAGGCCCAGATACGCAGTATTTT.

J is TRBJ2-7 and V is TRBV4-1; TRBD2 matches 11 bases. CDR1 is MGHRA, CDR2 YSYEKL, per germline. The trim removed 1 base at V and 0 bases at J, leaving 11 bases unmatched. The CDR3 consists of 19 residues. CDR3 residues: CASSQGGTSGSLSSYEQYV. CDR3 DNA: TGCGCCAGCAGCCAAGGGGGGACTAGCGGTTCGTTAAGCTCCTACGAGCAGTACGTC.

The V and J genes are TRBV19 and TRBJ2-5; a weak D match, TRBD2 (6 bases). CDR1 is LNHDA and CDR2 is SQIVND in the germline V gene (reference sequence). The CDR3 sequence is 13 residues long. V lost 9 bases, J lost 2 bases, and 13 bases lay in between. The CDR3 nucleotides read TGTGCCAGCCAAGATAGCGGTCAAGAGACCCAGTACTTC. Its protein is CASQDSGQETQYF.

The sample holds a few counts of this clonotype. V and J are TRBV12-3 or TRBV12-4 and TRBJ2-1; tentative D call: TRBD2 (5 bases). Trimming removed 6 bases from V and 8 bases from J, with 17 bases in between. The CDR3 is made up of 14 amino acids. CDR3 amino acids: CASRPPASWDEQFF. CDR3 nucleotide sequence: TGTGCCAGCAGACCCCCCGCTAGCTGGGATGAGCAGTTCTTC.

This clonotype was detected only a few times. The CDR3 DNA reads TGTGCCAGCAGTCCCATCAACTTACTAGTTCGCACCGGGGAGCTGTTTTTT. It codes for CASSPINLLVRTGELFF. The chain links TRBV6-2 or TRBV6-3 to TRBJ2-2; tentatively, D is TRBD2 (5 bases). The CDR3 contains 17 residues. CDR1 MNHEY and CDR2 SVGEGT come from the germline V gene. Trimming stripped 5 bases from V and 4 bases from J, with 20 bases between.

The chain's CDR3 is CASSRGQTINEQFF. CDR3 in DNA: TGTGCCAGCTCCCGGGGCCAGACTATCAATGAGCAGTTCTTC. The chain employs TRBV12-3 or TRBV12-4 and TRBJ2-1; D possibly uses TRBD1 or TRBD2 (5 bases each). Trimming pared 8 bases from V and 6 bases from J, leaving 17 bases between. This CDR3 has 14 residues.

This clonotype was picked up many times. CDR3 region: CASSVGRHYNSPLHF. CDR3 coding DNA: TGCGCCAGCAGTGTTGGCCGCCACTATAATTCACCCCTCCACTTT. The gene calls are TRBV10-2 and TRBJ1-6; no firm D call. V was clipped by 4 bases and J by 3 bases, with 10 bases between them. Germline-derived CDR1 and CDR2 are WSHSY and SAAADI. The CDR3 is made up of 15 amino acids.

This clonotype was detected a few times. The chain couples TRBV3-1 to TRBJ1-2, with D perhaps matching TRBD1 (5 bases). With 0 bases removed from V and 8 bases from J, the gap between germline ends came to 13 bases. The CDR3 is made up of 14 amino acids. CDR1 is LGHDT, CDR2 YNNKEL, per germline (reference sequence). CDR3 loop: CASSQDDRGGGYTF. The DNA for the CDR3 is TGTGCCAGCAGCCAAGACGATAGGGGTGGCGGCTACACCTTC.

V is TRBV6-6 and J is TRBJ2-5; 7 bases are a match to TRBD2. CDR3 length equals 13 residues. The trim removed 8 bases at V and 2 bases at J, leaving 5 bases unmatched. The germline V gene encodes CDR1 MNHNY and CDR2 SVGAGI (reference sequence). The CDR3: CASLGGVQETQYF. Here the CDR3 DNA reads TGTGCCAGCCTTGGGGGGGTACAAGAGACCCAGTACTTC.

CDR3 region: CASSLELGQQETQYF. In DNA, the CDR3 is TGTGCCAGCAGCTTAGAATTGGGGCAACAAGAGACCCAGTACTTC. The V and J genes are TRBV11-2 and TRBJ2-5, with D maybe TRBD1 (5 bases). Per germline, CDR1 SGHAT and CDR2 FQNNGV. There are 15 residues in the CDR3. V lost 0 bases, J lost 2 bases, and 10 bases lay in between.

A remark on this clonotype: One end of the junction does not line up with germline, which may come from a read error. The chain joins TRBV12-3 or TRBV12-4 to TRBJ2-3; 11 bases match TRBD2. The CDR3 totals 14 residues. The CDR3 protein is CASSLAGGGHTQYF. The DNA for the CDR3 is TGTGCCAGCAGTCTAGCGGGAGGTGGGCATACGCAGTATTTT.

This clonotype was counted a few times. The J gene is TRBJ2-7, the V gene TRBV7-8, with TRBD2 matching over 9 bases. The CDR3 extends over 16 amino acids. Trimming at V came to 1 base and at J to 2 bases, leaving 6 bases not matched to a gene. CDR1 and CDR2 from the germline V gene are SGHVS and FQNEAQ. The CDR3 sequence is CASSLGRGRAPYEQYF. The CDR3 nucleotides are TGTGCCAGCAGCTTAGGTCGCGGGAGGGCCCCCTACGAGCAGTACTTC.

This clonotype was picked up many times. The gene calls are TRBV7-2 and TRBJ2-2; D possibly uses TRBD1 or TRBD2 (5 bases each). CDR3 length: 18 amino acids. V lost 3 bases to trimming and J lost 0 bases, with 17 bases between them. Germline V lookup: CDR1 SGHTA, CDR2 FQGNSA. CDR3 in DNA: TGTGCCAGCAGCTTTAGGGGCCGTGCTAGCACGAACACCGGGGAGCTGTTTTTT. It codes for CASSFRGRASTNTGELFF.

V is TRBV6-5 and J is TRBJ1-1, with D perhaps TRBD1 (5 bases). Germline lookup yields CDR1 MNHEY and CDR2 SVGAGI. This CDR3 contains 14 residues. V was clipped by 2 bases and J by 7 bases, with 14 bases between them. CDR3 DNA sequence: TGTGCCAGCAGTTACCAAACGGGGGTTAATGAAGCTTTCTTT. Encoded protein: CASSYQTGVNEAFF.